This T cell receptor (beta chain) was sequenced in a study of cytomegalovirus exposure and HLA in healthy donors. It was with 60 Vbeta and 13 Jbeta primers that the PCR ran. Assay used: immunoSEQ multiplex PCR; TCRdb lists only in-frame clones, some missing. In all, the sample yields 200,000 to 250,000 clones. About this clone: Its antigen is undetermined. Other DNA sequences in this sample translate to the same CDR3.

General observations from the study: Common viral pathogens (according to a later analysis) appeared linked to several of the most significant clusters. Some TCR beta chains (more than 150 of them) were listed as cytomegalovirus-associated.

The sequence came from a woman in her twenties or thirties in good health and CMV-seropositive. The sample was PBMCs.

For the CDR3, the DNA is TGTGCCAGCAGTTGGTACCAGGATAGCAATCAGCCCCAGCATTTT. As protein: CASSWYQDSNQPQHF. The chain combines TRBV6-5 with TRBJ1-5; D is unresolved. The CDR3 spans 15 residues. Trimming left V 4 bases short and J 0 bases short, with 10 bases between. CDR1 and CDR2 from the germline V gene are MNHEY and SVGAGI.